The present TCR beta chain was sequenced within a study of a mutant IDH1 vaccine in newly diagnosed glioma (dated by TCRdb to the early 2020s). About the investigation overall: Patients received eight vaccinations in weeks 1, 3, 5, 7, 11, 15, 19 and 23, corresponding to visits V03 through V10. Peripheral blood was drawn at six visits: V03 (baseline), V05, V07, V10, V12 and V13. Of the 25 to 40 patients who were treated, about 62% were male and roughly 38% were female, and the mean age was around 43 years. For exploratory analyses, longitudinal TCRB deep sequencing was carried out in about two dozen treated patients wherever samples were available. Vaccination started 4-6 weeks after radiotherapy alone, or was given together with temozolomide cycles in the groups whose treatment included chemotherapy. Before enrollment, most patients had been given radiochemotherapy with temozolomide as standard therapy, while the rest had received either radiotherapy alone or temozolomide alone.

The paper as a whole reports these results and caveats: Immune responses induced by the vaccine were seen in approximately 93% of patients across multiple MHC alleles. Pseudoprogression appeared unrelated to alterations in the top peripheral T cell clonotypes detected by TCRB sequencing. The authors noted that analyses of patient blood samples could not be reproduced because of sample limitations. Availability determined which PBMC samples were chosen for TCRB deep sequencing.

Explained via the paper, the time point label denotes: week 23, last vaccination. Each vaccine dose, consisting of 300 ug of a 20-mer mutant IDH1 peptide in Montanide, was administered subcutaneously with topical imiquimod. Newly diagnosed WHO grade 3 or 4 IDH1-mutant astrocytomas showing loss of nuclear ATRX were present in the donors. The samples were drawn from NOA16, a multicentre, single-arm, open-label phase I trial in Germany that tested a mutant IDH1 peptide vaccine in humans for the first time. Genomic DNA for TCRB sequencing was extracted from EDTA blood using the DNeasy Blood and Tissue Kit. The library was made by the immunoSEQ multiplex PCR assay. The hsTCRB Kit was used according to the manufacturer's protocol to amplify rearranged TCR beta chain sequences. An Illumina MiSeq was used to sequence the TCRB libraries. Per the original workflow: Demultiplexing, trimming and gene mapping were performed with the kit vendor's proprietary platform. TCRdb holds this immuneACCESS table with in-frame rearrangements only. Some clones are missing; in checked studies, unresolved V genes explain under half, and the rest has no known cause. V, J and clone size derive from that table, while D and trimming were established from the DNA sequence. Recorded for this sample are approximately 81,000 clones; approximately 85% of them occurred a single time. The ten largest clones represent 2% to 2.5% of the sample.

For this clone: It lacks a known antigen. Base qualities are not provided; no much larger clone lies one nucleotide away.

From a lookup of the germline V gene (reference sequence), CDR1 and CDR2 are MNHNY and SVGAGI. V has 6 bases trimmed and J has 0 bases trimmed; junction bases matching no gene number 8. From cysteine to phenylalanine, the CDR3 is 16 amino acids long. Only CDR3 DNA is held: 48 bases, read in frame from base 1. This chain joins TRBV6-6 to TRBJ2-1, with 7 bases in between that match TRBD1. This TCR derives from a man aged 25-45 years with glioma. Some clones in this sample may be carry-over from other donors' samples. The sample was PBMCs, taken from a glioma patient whose treatment included an IDH1 peptide vaccine. The CDR3 reads CASSAWGQSSYNEQFF. The DNA is TGTGCCAGCAGCGCGTGGGGACAGAGCTCCTACAATGAGCAGTTCTTC.